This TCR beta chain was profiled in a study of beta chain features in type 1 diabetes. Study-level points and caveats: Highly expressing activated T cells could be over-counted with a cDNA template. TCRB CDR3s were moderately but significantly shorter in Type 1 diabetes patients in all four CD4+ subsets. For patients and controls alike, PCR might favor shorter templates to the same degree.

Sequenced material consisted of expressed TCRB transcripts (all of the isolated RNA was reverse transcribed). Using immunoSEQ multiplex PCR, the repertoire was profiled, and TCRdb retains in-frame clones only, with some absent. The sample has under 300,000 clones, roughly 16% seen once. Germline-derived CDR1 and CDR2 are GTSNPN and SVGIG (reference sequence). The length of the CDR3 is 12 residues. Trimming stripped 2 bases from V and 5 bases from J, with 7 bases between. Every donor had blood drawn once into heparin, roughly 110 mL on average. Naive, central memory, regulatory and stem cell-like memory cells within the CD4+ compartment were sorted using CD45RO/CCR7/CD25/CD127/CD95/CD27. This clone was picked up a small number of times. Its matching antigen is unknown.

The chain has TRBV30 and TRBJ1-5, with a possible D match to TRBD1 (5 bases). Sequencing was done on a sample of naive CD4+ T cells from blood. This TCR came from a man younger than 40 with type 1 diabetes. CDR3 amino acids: CAWSRGDQPQHF. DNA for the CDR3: TGTGCCTGGAGTCGGGGGGATCAGCCCCAGCATTTT.